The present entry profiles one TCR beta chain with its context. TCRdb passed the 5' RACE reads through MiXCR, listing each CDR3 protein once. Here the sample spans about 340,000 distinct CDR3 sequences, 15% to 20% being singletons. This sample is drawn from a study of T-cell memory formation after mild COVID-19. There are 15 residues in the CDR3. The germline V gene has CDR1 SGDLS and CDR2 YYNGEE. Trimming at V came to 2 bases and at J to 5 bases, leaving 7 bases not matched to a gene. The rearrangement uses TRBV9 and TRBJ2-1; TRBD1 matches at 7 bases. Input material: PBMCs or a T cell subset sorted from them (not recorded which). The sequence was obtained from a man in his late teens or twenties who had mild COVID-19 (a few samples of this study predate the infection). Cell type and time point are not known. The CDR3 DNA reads TGTGCCAGCAGCGTGCAAGGGGGCCCTAACAATGAGCAGTTCTTC. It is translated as CASSVQGGPNNEQFF.